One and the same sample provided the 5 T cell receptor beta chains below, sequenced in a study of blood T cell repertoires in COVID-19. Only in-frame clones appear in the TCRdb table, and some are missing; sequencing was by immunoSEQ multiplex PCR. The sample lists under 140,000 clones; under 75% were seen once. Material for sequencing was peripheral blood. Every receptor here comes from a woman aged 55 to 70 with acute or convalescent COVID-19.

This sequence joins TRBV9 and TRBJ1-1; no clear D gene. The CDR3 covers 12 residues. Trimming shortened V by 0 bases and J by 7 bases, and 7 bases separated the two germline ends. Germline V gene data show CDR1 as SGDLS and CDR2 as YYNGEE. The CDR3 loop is CASSVGSGEAFF. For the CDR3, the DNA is TGTGCCAGCAGCGTAGGTTCGGGTGAAGCTTTCTTT.

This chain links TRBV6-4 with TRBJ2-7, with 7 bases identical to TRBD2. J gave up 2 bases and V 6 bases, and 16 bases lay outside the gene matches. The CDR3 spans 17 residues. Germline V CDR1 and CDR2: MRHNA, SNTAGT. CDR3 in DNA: TGTGCCAGCAGCGAACCCCCTCTGCGGGGAGGGACCTACGAGCAGTACTTC. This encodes CASSEPPLRGGTYEQYF.

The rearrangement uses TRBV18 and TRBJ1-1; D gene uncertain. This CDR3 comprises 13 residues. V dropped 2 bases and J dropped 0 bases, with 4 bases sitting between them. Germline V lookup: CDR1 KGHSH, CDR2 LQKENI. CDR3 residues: CASSPGVNTEAFF. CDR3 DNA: TGTGCCAGCTCACCAGGAGTGAACACTGAAGCTTTCTTT.

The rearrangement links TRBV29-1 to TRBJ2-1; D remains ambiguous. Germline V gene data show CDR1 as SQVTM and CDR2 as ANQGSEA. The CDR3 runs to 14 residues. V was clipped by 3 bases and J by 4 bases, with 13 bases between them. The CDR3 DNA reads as TGCAGCGTTGACTCTAAAGCCGCATACAATGAGCAGTTCTTC. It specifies CSVDSKAAYNEQFF.

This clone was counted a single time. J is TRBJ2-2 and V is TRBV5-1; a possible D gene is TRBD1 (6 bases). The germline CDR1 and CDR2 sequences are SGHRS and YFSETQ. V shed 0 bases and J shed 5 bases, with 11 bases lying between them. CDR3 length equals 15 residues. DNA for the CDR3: TGCGCCAGCAGCTTGGAACAGGGAAGGACCGGGGAGCTGTTTTTT. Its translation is CASSLEQGRTGELFF.